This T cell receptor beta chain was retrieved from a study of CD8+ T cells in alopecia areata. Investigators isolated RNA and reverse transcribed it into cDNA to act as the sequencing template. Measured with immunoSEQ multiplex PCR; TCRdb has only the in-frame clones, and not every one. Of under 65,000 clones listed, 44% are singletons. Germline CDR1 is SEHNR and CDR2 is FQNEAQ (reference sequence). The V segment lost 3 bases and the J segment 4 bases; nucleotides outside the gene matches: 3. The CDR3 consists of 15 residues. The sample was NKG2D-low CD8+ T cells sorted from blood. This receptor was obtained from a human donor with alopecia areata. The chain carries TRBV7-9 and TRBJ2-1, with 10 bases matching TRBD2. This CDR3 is CASSLLAGDYNEQFF. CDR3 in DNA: TGTGCCAGCAGCTTGCTAGCGGGGGATTACAATGAGCAGTTCTTC.